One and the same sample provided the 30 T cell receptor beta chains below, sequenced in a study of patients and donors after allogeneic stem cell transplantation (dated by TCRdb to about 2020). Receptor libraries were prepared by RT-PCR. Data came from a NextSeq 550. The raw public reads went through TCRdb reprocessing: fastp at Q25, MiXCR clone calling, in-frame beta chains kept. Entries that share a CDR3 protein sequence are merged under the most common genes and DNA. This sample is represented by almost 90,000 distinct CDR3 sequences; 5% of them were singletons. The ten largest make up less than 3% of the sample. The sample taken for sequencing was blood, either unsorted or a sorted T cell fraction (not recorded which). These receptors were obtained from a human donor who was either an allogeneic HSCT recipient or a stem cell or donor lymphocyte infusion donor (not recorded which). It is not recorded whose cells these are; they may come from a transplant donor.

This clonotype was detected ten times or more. CDR3 coding DNA: TGTGCCAGCAGCCGGACAGGGGCCAATAATGAAAAACTGTTTTTT. Encoded protein: CASSRTGANNEKLFF. V is TRBV2 and J is TRBJ1-4; TRBD1 matches at 9 bases. This CDR3 is built from 15 residues. Per the germline V gene, CDR1 is SNHLY and CDR2 is FYNNEI. Unmatched junction bases numbered 6, after V lost 6 bases and J lost 4 bases.

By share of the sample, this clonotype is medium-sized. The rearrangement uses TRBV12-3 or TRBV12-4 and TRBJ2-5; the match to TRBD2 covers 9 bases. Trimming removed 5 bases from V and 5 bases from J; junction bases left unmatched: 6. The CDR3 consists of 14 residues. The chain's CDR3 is CASSLRTSEETQYF. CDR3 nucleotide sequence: TGTGCCAGCAGTCTCCGGACTAGCGAGGAGACCCAGTACTTC.

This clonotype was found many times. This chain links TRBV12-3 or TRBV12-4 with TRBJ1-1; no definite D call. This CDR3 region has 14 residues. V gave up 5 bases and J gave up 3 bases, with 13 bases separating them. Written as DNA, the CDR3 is TGTGCCAGCAGTCCAGGTGGCTGGGACACTGAAGCTTTCTTT. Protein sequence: CASSPGGWDTEAFF.

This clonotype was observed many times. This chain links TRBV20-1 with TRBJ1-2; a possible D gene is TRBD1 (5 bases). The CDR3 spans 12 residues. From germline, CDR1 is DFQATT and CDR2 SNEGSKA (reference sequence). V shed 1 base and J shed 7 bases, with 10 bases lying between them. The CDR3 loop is CSARVTTVGYTF. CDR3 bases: TGCAGTGCTAGAGTCACGACAGTTGGCTACACCTTC.

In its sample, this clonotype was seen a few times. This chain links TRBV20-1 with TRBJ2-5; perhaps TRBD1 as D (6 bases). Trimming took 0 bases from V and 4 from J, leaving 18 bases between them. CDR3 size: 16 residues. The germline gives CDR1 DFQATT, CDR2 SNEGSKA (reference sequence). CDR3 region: CSARDWPKGGIETQYF. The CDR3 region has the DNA TGCAGTGCTAGAGACTGGCCCAAAGGGGGAATAGAGACCCAGTACTTC.

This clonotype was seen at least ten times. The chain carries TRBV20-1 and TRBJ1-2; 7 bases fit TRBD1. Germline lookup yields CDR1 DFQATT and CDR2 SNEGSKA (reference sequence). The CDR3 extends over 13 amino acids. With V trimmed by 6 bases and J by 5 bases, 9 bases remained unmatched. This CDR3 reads CSANRDSRYGYTF. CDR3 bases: TGCAGTGCAAACCGGGACAGTAGGTATGGCTACACCTTC.

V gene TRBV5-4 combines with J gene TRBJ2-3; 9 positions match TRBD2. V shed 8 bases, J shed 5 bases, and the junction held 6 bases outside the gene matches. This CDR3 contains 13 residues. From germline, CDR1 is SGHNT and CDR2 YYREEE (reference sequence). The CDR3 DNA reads TGTGCCAGTACACTAGCGGGTGGAGATACGCAGTATTTT. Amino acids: CASTLAGGDTQYF.

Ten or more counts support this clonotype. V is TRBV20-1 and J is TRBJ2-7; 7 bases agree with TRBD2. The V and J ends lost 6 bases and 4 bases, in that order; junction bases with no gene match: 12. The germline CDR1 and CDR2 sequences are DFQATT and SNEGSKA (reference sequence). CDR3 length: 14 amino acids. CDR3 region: CSAQTSSGLYEQYF. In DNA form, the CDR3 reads TGCAGTGCGCAGACGTCTAGCGGACTATACGAGCAGTACTTC.

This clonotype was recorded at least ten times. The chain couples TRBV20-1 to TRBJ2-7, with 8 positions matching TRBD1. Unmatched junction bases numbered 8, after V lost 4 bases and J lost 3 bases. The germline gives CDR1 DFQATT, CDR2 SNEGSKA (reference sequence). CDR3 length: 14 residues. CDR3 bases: TGCAGTGCTATAGGCAGGGGGCGGGACTACGAGCAGTACTTC. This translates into CSAIGRGRDYEQYF.

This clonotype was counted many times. The CDR3 bases are TGTGCCAGCAGTCCGGGGCGCTGGCGTTACAATGAGCAGTTCTTC. It yields the protein CASSPGRWRYNEQFF. The rearrangement links TRBV7-9 to TRBJ2-1; the D gene could be TRBD1 or TRBD2 (5 bases each). CDR3 length: 15 amino acids. CDR1 and CDR2 (germline): SEHNR, FQNEAQ (reference sequence). V lost 6 bases, J lost 4 bases, and 16 bases lay in between. The full variable domain, its missing parts supplied by reference TRBV7-9 and TRBJ2-1, is DTGVSQNPRHKITKRGQNVTFRCDPISEHNRLYWYRQTLGQGPEFLTYFQNEAQLEKSRLLSDRFSAERPKGSFSTLEIQRTEQGDSAMYLCASSPGRWRYNEQFFGPGTRLTVL.

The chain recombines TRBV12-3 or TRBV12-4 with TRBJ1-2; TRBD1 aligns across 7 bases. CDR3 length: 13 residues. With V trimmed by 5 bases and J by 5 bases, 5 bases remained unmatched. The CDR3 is CASSQTGTYGYTF. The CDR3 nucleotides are TGTGCCAGCAGTCAGACAGGGACTTATGGCTACACCTTC.

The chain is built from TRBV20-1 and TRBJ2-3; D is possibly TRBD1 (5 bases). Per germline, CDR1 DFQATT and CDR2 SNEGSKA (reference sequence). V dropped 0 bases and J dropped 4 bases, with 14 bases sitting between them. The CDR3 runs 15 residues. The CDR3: CSAREVIVGADTQYF. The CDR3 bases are TGCAGTGCTAGAGAGGTGATAGTAGGGGCAGATACGCAGTATTTT.

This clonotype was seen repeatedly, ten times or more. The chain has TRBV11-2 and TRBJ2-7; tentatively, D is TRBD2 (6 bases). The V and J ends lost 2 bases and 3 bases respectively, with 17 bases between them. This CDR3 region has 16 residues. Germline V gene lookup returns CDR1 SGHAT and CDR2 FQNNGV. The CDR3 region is CASSLNSATRIYEQYF. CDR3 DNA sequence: TGTGCCAGCAGCTTAAATTCCGCGACTAGGATCTACGAGCAGTACTTC.

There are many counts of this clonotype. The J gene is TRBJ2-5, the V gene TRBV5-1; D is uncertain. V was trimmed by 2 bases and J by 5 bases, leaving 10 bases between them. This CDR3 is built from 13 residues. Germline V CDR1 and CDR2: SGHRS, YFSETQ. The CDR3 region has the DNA TGCGCCAGCAGCTTTGCTTCCGGGGAGACCCAGTACTTC. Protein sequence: CASSFASGETQYF.

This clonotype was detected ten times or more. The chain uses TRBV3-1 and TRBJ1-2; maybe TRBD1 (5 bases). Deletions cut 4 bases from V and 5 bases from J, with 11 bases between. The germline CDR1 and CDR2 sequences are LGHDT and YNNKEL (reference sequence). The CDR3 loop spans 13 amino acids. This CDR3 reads CASSLGARYGYTF. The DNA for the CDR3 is TGTGCCAGCAGCCTCGGGGCCCGGTATGGCTACACCTTC. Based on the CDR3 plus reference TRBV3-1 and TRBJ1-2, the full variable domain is DTAVSQTPKYLVTQMGNDKSIKCEQNLGHDTMYWYKQDSKKFLKIMFSYNNKELIINETVPNRFSPKSPDKAHLNLHINSLELGDSAVYFCASSLGARYGYTFGSGTRLTVV.

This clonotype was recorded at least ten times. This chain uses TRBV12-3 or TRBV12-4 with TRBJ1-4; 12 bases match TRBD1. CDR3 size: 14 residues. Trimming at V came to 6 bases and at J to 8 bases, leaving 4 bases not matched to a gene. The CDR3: CASSGTGGREKLFF. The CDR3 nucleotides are TGTGCCAGCAGCGGGACAGGGGGCCGAGAAAAACTGTTTTTT.

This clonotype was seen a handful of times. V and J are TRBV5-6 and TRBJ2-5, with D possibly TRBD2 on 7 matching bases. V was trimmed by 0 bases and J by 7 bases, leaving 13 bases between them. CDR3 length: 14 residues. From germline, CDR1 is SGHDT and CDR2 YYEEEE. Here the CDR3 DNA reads TGTGCCAGCAGCTTGGTGGGGGGGCTAGGGACCCAGTACTTC. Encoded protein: CASSLVGGLGTQYF.

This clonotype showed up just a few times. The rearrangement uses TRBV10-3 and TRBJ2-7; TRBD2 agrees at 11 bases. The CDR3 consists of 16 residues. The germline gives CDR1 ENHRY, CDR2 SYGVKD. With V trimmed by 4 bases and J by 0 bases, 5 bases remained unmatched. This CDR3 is CAISGSSGRSSYEQYF. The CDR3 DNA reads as TGTGCCATCAGTGGTTCTAGCGGGAGGAGCTCCTACGAGCAGTACTTC.

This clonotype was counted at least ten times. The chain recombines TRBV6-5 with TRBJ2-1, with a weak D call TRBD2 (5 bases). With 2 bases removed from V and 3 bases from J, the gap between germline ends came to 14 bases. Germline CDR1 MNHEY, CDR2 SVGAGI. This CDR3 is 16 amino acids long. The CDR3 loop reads CASSYDLRTYYNEQFF. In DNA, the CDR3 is TGTGCCAGCAGTTACGATCTAAGGACTTACTACAATGAGCAGTTCTTC.

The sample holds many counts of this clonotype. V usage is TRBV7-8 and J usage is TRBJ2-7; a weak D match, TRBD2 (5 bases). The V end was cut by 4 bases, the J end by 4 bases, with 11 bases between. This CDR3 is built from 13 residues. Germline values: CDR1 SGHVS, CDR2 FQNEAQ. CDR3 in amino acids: CASSSLGEYEQYF. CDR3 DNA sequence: TGTGCCAGCAGCTCCCTCGGGGAGTACGAGCAGTACTTC.

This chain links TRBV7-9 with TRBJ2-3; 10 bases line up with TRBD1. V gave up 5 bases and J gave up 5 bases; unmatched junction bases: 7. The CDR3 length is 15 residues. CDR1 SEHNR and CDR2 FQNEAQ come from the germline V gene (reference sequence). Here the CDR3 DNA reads TGTGCCAGCAGCACGACAGGGGGCTCGGGAGATACGCAGTATTTT. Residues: CASSTTGGSGDTQYF.

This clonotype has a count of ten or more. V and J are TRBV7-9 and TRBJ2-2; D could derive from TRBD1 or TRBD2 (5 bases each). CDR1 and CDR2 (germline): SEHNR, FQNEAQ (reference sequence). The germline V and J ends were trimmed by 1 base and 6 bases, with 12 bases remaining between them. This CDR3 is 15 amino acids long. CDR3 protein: CASSLVWDGPGELFF. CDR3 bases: TGTGCCAGCAGCTTAGTTTGGGACGGACCCGGGGAGCTGTTTTTT. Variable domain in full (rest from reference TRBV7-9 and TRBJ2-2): DTGVSQNPRHKITKRGQNVTFRCDPISEHNRLYWYRQTLGQGPEFLTYFQNEAQLEKSRLLSDRFSAERPKGSFSTLEIQRTEQGDSAMYLCASSLVWDGPGELFFGEGSRLTVL.

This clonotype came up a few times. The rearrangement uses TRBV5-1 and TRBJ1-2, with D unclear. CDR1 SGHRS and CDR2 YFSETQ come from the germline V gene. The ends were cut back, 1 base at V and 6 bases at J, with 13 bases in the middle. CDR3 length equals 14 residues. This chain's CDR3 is CASSLTEGRDGYTF. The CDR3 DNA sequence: TGCGCCAGCAGCTTGACTGAGGGAAGGGATGGCTACACCTTC. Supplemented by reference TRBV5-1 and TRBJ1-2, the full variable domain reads KAGVTQTPRYLIKTRGQQVTLSCSPISGHRSVSWYQQTPGQGLQFLFEYFSETQRNKGNFPGRFSGRQFSNSRSEMNVSTLELGDSALYLCASSLTEGRDGYTFGSGTRLTVV.

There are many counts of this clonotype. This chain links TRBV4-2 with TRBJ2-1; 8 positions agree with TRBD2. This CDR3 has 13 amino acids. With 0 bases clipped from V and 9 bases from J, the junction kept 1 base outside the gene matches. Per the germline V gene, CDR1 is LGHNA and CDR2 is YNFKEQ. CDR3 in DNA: TGTGCCAGCAGCCAAGATACTAGCGGTGAGCAGTTCTTC. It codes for CASSQDTSGEQFF.

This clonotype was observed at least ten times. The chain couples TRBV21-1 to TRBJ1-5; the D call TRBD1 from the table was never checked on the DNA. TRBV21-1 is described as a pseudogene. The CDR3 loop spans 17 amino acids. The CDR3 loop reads CASSDTRARRNNQPQHF. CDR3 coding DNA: TGTGCCAGCAGCGACACCAGGGCGAGGCGTAACAATCAGCCCCAGCATTTT.

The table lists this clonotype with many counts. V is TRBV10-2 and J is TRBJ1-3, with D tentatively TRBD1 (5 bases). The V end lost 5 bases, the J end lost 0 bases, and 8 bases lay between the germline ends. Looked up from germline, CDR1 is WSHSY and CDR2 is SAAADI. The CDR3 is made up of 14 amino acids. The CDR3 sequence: CASSWTLSGNTIYF. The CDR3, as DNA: TGCGCCAGCAGTTGGACACTCTCTGGAAACACCATATATTTT.

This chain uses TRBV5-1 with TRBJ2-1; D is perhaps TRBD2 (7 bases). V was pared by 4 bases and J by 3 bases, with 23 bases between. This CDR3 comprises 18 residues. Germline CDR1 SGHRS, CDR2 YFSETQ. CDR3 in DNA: TGCGCCAGCAGCCCGAGGGGGGGAGGTGTATATCTCTACAATGAGCAGTTCTTC. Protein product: CASSPRGGGVYLYNEQFF.

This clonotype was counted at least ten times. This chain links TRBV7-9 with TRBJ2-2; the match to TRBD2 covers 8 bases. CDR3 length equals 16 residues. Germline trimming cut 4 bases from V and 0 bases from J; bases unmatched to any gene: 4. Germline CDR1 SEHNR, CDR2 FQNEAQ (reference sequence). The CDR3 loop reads CASSSALAANTGELFF. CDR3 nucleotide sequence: TGTGCCAGCAGCTCGGCACTAGCGGCGAACACCGGGGAGCTGTTTTTT.

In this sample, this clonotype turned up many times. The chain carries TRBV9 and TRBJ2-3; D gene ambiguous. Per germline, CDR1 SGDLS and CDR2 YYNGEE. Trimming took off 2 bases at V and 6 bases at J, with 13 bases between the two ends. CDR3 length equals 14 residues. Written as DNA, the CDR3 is TGTGCCAGCAGCGTTCCCCCAGGCGCTGATACGCAGTATTTT. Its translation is CASSVPPGADTQYF.

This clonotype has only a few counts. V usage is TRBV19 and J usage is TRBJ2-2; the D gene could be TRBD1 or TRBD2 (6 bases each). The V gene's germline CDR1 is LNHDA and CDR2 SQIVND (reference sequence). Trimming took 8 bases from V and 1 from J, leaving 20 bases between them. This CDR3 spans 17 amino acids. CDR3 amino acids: CASSTLWGALNTGELFF. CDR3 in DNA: TGTGCCAGTTCCACTCTCTGGGGGGCCTTGAACACCGGGGAGCTGTTTTTT.